The rows below give T cell receptor beta chains drawn from one sample of a study of control samples from healthy donors and cancer patients. Clones were sequenced by immunoSEQ multiplex PCR, and TCRdb holds only the in-frame ones, with some missing. The sample lists 150,000 to 200,000 clones; around 88% were seen once. Sequences were obtained from blood. The origin of the receptors is a woman aged 25 to 39 in good health. Both conserved end residues are part of each CDR3. D genes are given only for firm matches. Clone size appears in some rows only: once, few, many, or a class for an expanded clone.

v_call	clone_size	d_call	j_call	cdr3_nt	cdr3_aa
TRBV27	-	-	TRBJ2-1	TGTGCCAGCAGTTCGGAGATTGGTACCTACAATGAGCAGTTCTTC	CASSSEIGTYNEQFF
TRBV2	-	TRBD2	TRBJ2-3	TGTGCCACCAAATTAGCGGGGGGACTCACAGATACGCAGTATTTT	CATKLAGGLTDTQYF
TRBV4-1	-	TRBD1	TRBJ1-1	TGCGCCAGCAGCCAACGGACAGGGTCGAACACTGAAGCTTTCTTT	CASSQRTGSNTEAFF
TRBV30	-	-	TRBJ1-1	TGTGCCTGGAGTCCCCGGGTCCAAGCTTTCTTT	CAWSPRVQAFF
TRBV5-1	-	-	TRBJ2-2	TGCGCCAGCAGACGTGAAGCGAACACCGGGGAGCTGTTTTTT	CASRREANTGELFF
TRBV6-4	-	-	TRBJ2-3	TGTGCCAGCAGTGCGGCCCTGGGGGCAGATACGCAGTATTTT	CASSAALGADTQYF
TRBV2	-	-	TRBJ1-5	TGTGCCAGCAGAAGAGAGGTGGGTAGCAATCAGCCCCAGCATTTT	CASRREVGSNQPQHF
TRBV5-1	-	-	TRBJ2-1	TGCGCCAGCAGCTCCGTCGCGAGGAATACGAATGAGCAGTTCTTC	CASSSVARNTNEQFF
TRBV7-9	-	-	TRBJ1-1	TGTGCCAGCAGCTTGGTAGAAACTGAAGCTTTCTTT	CASSLVETEAFF
TRBV6-1	few	-	TRBJ1-6	TGTGCCAGCAGTGGAGCCAGGGGAAGGTATAATTCACCCCTCCACTTT	CASSGARGRYNSPLHF
TRBV21-1	-	-	TRBJ1-4	TGTGCCAGCAACTCGACTCTCGGGGAGGGTAATGAAAAACTGTTTTTT	CASNSTLGEGNEKLFF
TRBV6-2/TRBV6-3	-	-	TRBJ1-1	TGTGCCAGCAGTTACTCAGCGGGGACTGAAGCTTTCTTT	CASSYSAGTEAFF
TRBV9	-	TRBD2	TRBJ2-1	TGTGCCAGCAGCCCCGCTAGCGGGAGGAACTACAATGAGCAGTTCTTC	CASSPASGRNYNEQFF
TRBV7-9	-	TRBD2	TRBJ2-7	TGTGCCAGCAGCCCCGGACTAGCGGATTACTACGAGCAGTACTTC	CASSPGLADYYEQYF
TRBV5-4	once	-	TRBJ2-1	TGTGCCAGCAGCTTGGGTACAGGTGAGCAGTTCTTC	CASSLGTGEQFF
TRBV27	once	-	TRBJ1-5	TGTGCCAGCAGTATGGGGGGCAATCAGCCCCAGCATTTT	CASSMGGNQPQHF
TRBV6-5	-	TRBD1	TRBJ1-6	TGTGCCAGCAGTTACGGCGACAGGGAAAATTCACCCCTCCACTTT	CASSYGDRENSPLHF
TRBV5-1	few	TRBD1	TRBJ2-6	TGCGCCAGCAGCTTGGCCGGACAGGGGGCGGTTGGGGCCAACGTCCTGACTTTC	CASSLAGQGAVGANVLTF
TRBV19	-	-	TRBJ2-6	TGTGCCAGTAGTATAGATGGGTTCAGGGGTCGCGGGGCCAACGTCCTGACTTTC	CASSIDGFRGRGANVLTF
TRBV5-5	-	-	TRBJ1-5	TGTGCCAGCAGCCCCGGGACCGGGGGGGCTCAGCCCCAGCATTTT	CASSPGTGGAQPQHF
TRBV20-1	-	-	TRBJ1-1	TGCAGTGCTCCGGAGCACGGTGAAGCTTTCTTT	CSAPEHGEAFF
TRBV5-1	-	-	TRBJ1-1	TGCGCCAGCAGCGCGGGTTACAGGGTCGACCACACTGAAGCTTTCTTT	CASSAGYRVDHTEAFF
TRBV1	few	-	TRBJ2-1	TGCACCAGCCGTCTTGCAAGGGTTCTGGCCTGGGTTTACAATGAGCAGTTCTTC	CTSRLARVLAWVYNEQFF
TRBV29-1	-	-	TRBJ1-1	TGCAGCGTTGATTGGGGCGGCACTGAAGCTTTCTTT	CSVDWGGTEAFF
TRBV6-5	-	-	TRBJ2-5	TGTGCCAGCAGTTTCAAGCAAGAGACCCAGTACTTC	CASSFKQETQYF
TRBV20-1	-	-	TRBJ1-1	TGCAGTGCTAGAGGTCCGGGCGCTTTCTTT	CSARGPGAFF
TRBV6-6	-	-	TRBJ2-1	TGTGCCAGCAGGACTGCCGGGAGCATCTACAATGAGCAGTTCTTC	CASRTAGSIYNEQFF
TRBV12-3/TRBV12-4	-	-	TRBJ1-5	TGTGCCAGCAGCCTGACGGACAATCAGCCCCAGCATTTT	CASSLTDNQPQHF
TRBV6-1	-	TRBD2	TRBJ2-1	TGTGCCAGCAGTGAGCTAGCGGGAGGGTACAATGAGCAGTTCTTC	CASSELAGGYNEQFF
TRBV19	-	TRBD2	TRBJ2-1	TGTGCCAGTAGTATAGGGAGGCTAGCGGGAGTCGGCAATGAGCAGTTCTTC	CASSIGRLAGVGNEQFF
TRBV6-5	-	TRBD1	TRBJ1-2	TGTGCCAGCAGACCCCACGGACAGGGGGCCGGAGGCTACACCTTC	CASRPHGQGAGGYTF
TRBV29-1	-	-	TRBJ2-3	TGCAGCGTGAGCCGCTCCGGGGATACGCAGTATTTT	CSVSRSGDTQYF
TRBV14	-	-	TRBJ2-1	TGTGCCAGCAGCCTAGAGCCCAGACTAGTAACCGGTGAGCAGTTCTTC	CASSLEPRLVTGEQFF
TRBV5-1	-	-	TRBJ1-1	TGCGCCAGCAGCACACAGGGGAACACTGAAGCTTTCTTT	CASSTQGNTEAFF
TRBV4-1	-	-	TRBJ2-6	TGCGCCAGCAGCCGAGGGACAAGGATCAGCTCTGGGGCCAACGTCCTGACTTTC	CASSRGTRISSGANVLTF
TRBV24-1	-	TRBD1	TRBJ1-5	TGTGCCACCAGTCAGGGGGGTTGGCAGCCCCAGCATTTT	CATSQGGWQPQHF
TRBV4-1	-	-	TRBJ2-7	TGCGCCAGCAGCCAAGACCGAGAGGGAGGCGAGCAGTACTTC	CASSQDREGGEQYF
TRBV27	-	-	TRBJ1-4	TGTGCCAGCAGTTTCCTTGGGACGGGGGCAACTAATGAAAAACTGTTTTTT	CASSFLGTGATNEKLFF
TRBV5-6	-	-	TRBJ2-1	TGTGCCAGCAGCTTGTTTAATGAGCAGTTCTTC	CASSLFNEQFF
TRBV5-1	-	-	TRBJ1-4	TGCGCCAGCAGCTGGAGGGGTGTAGGCGAAAAACTGTTTTTT	CASSWRGVGEKLFF
TRBV20-1	-	-	TRBJ2-1	TGCAGTGCTAGTCTAGGGATTAATGAGCAGTTCTTC	CSASLGINEQFF
TRBV7-8	-	-	TRBJ1-1	TGTGCCAGCAGCTTTAATGGAGCTGAAGCTTTCTTT	CASSFNGAEAFF
TRBV7-2	-	-	TRBJ2-3	TGTGCCAGCAGCTTTAGCACAGATACGCAGTATTTT	CASSFSTDTQYF
TRBV6-6	-	-	TRBJ2-2	TGTGCCAGCAGTTCACTATTCGGTATGGGCACCGGGGAGCTGTTTTTT	CASSSLFGMGTGELFF
TRBV4-1	-	-	TRBJ1-2	TGCGCCAGCAGCCAAGCCTCACAGGGAACTGGCTACACCTTC	CASSQASQGTGYTF
TRBV5-4	-	TRBD2	TRBJ2-1	TGTGCCAGCAGCTTGGCTAACCAGCGGGAGTGGAATGAGCAGTTCTTC	CASSLANQREWNEQFF
TRBV12-3/TRBV12-4	once	-	TRBJ2-1	TGTGCCAGCAGGGACAGCTCCTACAATGAGCAGTTCTTC	CASRDSSYNEQFF
TRBV15	-	-	TRBJ2-3	TGTGCCACCAGCAGAGGCCGGAGCCCAGATACGCAGTATTTT	CATSRGRSPDTQYF
TRBV13	-	-	TRBJ1-4	TGTGCCAGCAGCCTCAGGGGAGTTGATGAAAAACTGTTTTTT	CASSLRGVDEKLFF
TRBV7-9	-	TRBD1	TRBJ1-4	TGTGCCAGCAGCCTACAGGGGAATAATGAAAAACTGTTTTTT	CASSLQGNNEKLFF
TRBV5-6	-	-	TRBJ2-7	TGTGCCAGCAGCTTGGGGTCCGGCGAGCAGTACTTC	CASSLGSGEQYF
TRBV5-1	-	-	TRBJ1-1	TGCGCCAGCAGCTTGCACCTGAACACTGAAGCTTTCTTT	CASSLHLNTEAFF
TRBV6-2/TRBV6-3	-	-	TRBJ1-5	TGTGCCAGCAGTCCATCCGAACGAACAGGGCGCCAGCATTTT	CASSPSERTGRQHF
TRBV7-2	-	TRBD2	TRBJ2-7	TGTGCCAGCAGCTTTGGTCTAGCGGGAGTCGAGCAGTACTTC	CASSFGLAGVEQYF